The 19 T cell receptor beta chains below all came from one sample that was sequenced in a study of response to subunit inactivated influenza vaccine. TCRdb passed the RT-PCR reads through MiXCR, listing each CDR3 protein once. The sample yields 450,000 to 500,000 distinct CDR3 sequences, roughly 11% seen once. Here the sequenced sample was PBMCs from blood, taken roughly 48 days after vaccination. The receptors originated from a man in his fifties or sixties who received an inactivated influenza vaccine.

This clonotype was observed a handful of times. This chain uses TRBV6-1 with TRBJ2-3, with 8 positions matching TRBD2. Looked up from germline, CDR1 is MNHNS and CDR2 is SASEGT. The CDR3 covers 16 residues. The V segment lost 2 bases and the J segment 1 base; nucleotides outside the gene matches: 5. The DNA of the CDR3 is TGTGCCAGCAGTGAACGGGCTAGCGGGCGCACAGATACGCAGTATTTT. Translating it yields CASSERASGRTDTQYF.

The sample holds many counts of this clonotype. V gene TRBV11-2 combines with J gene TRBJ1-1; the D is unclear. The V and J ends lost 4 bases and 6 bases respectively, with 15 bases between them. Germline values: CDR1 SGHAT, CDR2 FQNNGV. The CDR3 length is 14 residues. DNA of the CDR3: TGTGCCAGCAGCTCATTCGGGAGACCTTCTGAAGCTTTCTTT. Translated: CASSSFGRPSEAFF.

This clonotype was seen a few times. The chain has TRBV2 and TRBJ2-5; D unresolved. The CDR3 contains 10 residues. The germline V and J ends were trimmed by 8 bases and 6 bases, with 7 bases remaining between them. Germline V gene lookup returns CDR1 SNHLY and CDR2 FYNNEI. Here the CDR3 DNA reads TGTGCCAGCCTAGGACAGACCCAGTACTTC. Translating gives CASLGQTQYF.

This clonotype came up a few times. CDR3 in DNA: TGTGCCAGCAGCGTAGATTCTGGTGCAAGCTCCTACAATGAGCAGTTCTTC. It codes for CASSVDSGASSYNEQFF. The V call is TRBV9, the J call TRBJ2-1; no firm D call. V lost 0 bases and J lost 0, with 13 bases in between. Germline loops: CDR1 SGDLS, CDR2 YYNGEE. The CDR3 consists of 17 residues.

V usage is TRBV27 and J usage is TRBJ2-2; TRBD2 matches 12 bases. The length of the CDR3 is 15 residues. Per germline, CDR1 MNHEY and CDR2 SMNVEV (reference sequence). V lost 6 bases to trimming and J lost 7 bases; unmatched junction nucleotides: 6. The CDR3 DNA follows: TGTGCCAGCAGGGCCGGGACTAGCGGGTACGGGGAGCTGTTTTTT. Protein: CASRAGTSGYGELFF.

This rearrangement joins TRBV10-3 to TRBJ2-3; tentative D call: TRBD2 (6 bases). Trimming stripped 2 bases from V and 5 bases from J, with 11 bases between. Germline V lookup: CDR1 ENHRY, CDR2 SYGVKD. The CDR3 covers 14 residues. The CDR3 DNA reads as TGTGCCATCAGTGAGCCGGGACTGGGAGATACGCAGTATTTT. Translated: CAISEPGLGDTQYF.

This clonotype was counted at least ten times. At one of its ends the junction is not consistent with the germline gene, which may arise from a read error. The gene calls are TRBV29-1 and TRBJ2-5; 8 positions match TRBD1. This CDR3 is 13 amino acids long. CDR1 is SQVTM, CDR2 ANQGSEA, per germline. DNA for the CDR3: TGCAGCGCTGAAGGACAGGGACAAGAGACCCAGTACTTC. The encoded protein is CSAEGQGQETQYF.

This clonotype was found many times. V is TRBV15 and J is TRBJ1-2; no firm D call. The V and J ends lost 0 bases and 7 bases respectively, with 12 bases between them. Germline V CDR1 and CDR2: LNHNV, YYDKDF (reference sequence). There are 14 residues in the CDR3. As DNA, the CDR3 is TGTGCCACCAGCAGAGATTCAGGATCGGGTGGCTACACCTTC. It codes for CATSRDSGSGGYTF.

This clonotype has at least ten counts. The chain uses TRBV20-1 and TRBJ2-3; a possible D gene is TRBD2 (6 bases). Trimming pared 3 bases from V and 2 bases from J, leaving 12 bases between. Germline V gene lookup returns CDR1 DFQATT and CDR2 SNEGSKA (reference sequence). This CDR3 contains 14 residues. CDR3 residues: CSASISGFTDTQYF. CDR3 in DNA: TGCAGTGCTAGTATTAGCGGTTTCACAGATACGCAGTATTTT.

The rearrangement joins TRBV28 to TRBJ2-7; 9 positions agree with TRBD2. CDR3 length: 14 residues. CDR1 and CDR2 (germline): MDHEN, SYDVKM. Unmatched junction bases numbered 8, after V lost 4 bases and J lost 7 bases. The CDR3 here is CASSSGTSRPEQYF. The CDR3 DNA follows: TGTGCCAGCAGTTCCGGGACTAGCAGGCCGGAGCAGTACTTC.

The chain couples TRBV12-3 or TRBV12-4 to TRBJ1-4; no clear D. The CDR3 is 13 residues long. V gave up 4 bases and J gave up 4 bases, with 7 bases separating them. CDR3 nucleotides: TGTGCCAGCAGTTGGCAGATTAATGAAAAACTGTTTTTT. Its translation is CASSWQINEKLFF.

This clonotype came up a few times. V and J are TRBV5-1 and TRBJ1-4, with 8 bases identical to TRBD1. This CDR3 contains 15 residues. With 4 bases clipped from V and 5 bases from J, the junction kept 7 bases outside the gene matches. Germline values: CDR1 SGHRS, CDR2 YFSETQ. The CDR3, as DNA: TGCGCCAGCAGCCCAACCGGGACAGGCAATGAAAAACTGTTTTTT. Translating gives CASSPTGTGNEKLFF.

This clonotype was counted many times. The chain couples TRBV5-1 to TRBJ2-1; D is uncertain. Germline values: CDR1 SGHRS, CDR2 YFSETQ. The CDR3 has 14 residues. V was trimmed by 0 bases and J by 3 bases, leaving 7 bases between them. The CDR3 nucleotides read TGCGCCAGCAGCTTGGTTGCAGGCTACAATGAGCAGTTCTTC. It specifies CASSLVAGYNEQFF. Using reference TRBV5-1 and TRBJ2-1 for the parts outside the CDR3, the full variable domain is KAGVTQTPRYLIKTRGQQVTLSCSPISGHRSVSWYQQTPGQGLQFLFEYFSETQRNKGNFPGRFSGRQFSNSRSEMNVSTLELGDSALYLCASSLVAGYNEQFFGPGTRLTVL.

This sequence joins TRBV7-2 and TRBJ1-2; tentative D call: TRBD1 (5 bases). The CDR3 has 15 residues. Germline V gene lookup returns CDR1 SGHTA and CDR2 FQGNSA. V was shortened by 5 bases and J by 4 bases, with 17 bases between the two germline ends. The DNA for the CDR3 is TGTGCCAGCAGCGAGGGACCAACACCTAGCTATGGCTACACCTTC. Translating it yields CASSEGPTPSYGYTF.

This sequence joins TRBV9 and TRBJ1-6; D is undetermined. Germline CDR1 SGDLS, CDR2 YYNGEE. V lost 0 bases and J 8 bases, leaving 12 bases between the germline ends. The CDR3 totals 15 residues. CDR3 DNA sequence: TGTGCCAGCAGCGTAGATGTAGGGCTCTATTCACCCCTCCACTTT. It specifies CASSVDVGLYSPLHF.

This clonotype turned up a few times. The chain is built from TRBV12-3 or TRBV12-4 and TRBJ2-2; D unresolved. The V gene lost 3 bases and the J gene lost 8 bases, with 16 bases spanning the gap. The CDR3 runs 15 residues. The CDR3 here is CASSFGRSLGGELFF. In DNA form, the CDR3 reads TGTGCCAGCAGTTTTGGACGTTCTTTGGGGGGGGAGCTGTTTTTT.

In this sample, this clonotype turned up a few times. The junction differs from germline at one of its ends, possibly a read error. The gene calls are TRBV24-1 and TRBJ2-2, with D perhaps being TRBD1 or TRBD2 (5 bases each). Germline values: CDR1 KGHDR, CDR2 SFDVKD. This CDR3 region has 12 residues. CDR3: CATSDPIGGLFF. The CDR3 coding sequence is TGTGCCACCAGTGACCCCATTGGGGGGCTGTTTTTT.

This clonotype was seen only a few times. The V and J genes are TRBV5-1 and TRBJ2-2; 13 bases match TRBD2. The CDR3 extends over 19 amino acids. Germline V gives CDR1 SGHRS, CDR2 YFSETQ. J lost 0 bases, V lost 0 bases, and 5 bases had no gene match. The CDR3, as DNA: TGCGCCAGCAGCTTGGGCCTGGGACTAGCGGGATCGAACACCGGGGAGCTGTTTTTT. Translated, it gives CASSLGLGLAGSNTGELFF.

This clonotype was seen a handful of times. Here the CDR3 DNA reads TGTGCCAGCAGTTACTCGCGTGCAGGGAATGGCTACACCTTC. Its protein product is CASSYSRAGNGYTF. The V gene is TRBV6-2 or TRBV6-3, the J gene TRBJ1-2; D may be TRBD1 (5 bases). The CDR3 contains 14 residues. Per germline, CDR1 MNHEY and CDR2 SVGEGT. Trimming removed 0 bases at V and 6 bases at J, with 11 bases between.